This T cell receptor (beta chain) was profiled in a study of blood T cell repertoires in COVID-19. Study-wide context: Acute and convalescent COVID-19 specimens originated in the United States, Italy and Spain.

In the authors' workflow: Nucleated cell number was recorded as an estimate derived from reference gene primer amplification. Profiling relied on immunoSEQ multiplex PCR, and the TCRdb table lists in-frame clones only, not all of them. V and J calls and clone size are given by that table; D and trimming were obtained from the DNA. Here the sample spans 300,000 to 400,000 clones, 80% to 90% being singletons. Those who participated ranged in age from roughly 18 to 89 years and resided in about two dozen US areas. The TCR comes from a woman aged 40-49 years with acute COVID-19. Sequenced sample: PBMCs or T cells enriched from blood (not recorded which).

In DNA form, the CDR3 reads TGTGCCAGCAGCGTAGGTTTGCGGGGGAACACCGGGGAGCTGTTTTTT. Residues: CASSVGLRGNTGELFF. The V call is TRBV9, the J call TRBJ2-2; TRBD2 is a possible D gene (6 bases). The V end was cut by 0 bases, the J end by 1 base, with 10 bases between. The CDR3 extends over 16 amino acids. The V gene's germline CDR1 is SGDLS and CDR2 YYNGEE.